This entry lists 32 T cell receptor beta chains sequenced from one sample in a study of lymphopenia after photon versus proton radiotherapy. Sequencing used immunoSEQ multiplex PCR; TCRdb keeps in-frame clones, though not all of them. The sample lists around 62,000 clones, about four fifths seen once, with approximately 2% in the top ten. Sequenced material: peripheral blood, taken from a patient treated with proton-based radiotherapy. The receptor set was obtained from a man aged 55 to 70 with pancreatic cancer.

This clone was observed a single time. The chain couples TRBV9 to TRBJ2-1; TRBD2 is a possible D gene (6 bases). This CDR3 has 15 amino acids. Germline-derived CDR1 and CDR2 are SGDLS and YYNGEE. Trimming cost V 2 bases and J 2 bases, with 11 bases left between them. The CDR3 loop is CASSVASDPYNEQFF. Written as DNA, the CDR3 is TGTGCCAGCAGCGTGGCTAGCGACCCCTACAATGAGCAGTTCTTC.

The table lists this clone with a count of one. The chain is built from TRBV7-9 and TRBJ1-2, with a possible D match to TRBD1 (5 bases). From germline, CDR1 is SEHNR and CDR2 FQNEAQ (reference sequence). The CDR3 totals 15 residues. Deletions cut 5 bases from V and 5 bases from J, with 18 bases between. As DNA, the CDR3 is TGTGCCAGCAGCCTGGGACGGCCCGAGGATTATGGCTACACCTTC. It translates to CASSLGRPEDYGYTF.

Written as DNA, the CDR3 is TGTGCCAGCAGCTCTAATAGCAGGGGGCAGGACAATGAGCAGTTCTTC. Its translation is CASSSNSRGQDNEQFF. This rearrangement joins TRBV9 to TRBJ2-1; 8 nucleotides match TRBD1. The CDR3 runs to 16 residues. Germline V CDR1 and CDR2: SGDLS, YYNGEE. The ends lost 4 bases at V and 5 bases at J; junction bases unmatched: 11.

The CDR3 sequence is CASSLGNLNTEAFF. CDR3 nucleotides: TGTGCCAGCAGTTTAGGAAACTTAAACACTGAAGCTTTCTTT. The chain recombines TRBV28 with TRBJ1-1; D not certain. CDR3 length equals 14 residues. CDR1 is MDHEN and CDR2 is SYDVKM in the germline V gene. V was pared by 2 bases and J by 2 bases, with 9 bases between.

This clone was observed a few times. V and J are TRBV6-1 and TRBJ2-1; 9 bases are shared with TRBD1. There are 15 residues in the CDR3. J gave up 6 bases and V 6 bases, and 9 bases lay outside the gene matches. The germline V gene encodes CDR1 MNHNS and CDR2 SASEGT. Here the CDR3 reads CASRDTGGAVNEQFF. DNA for the CDR3: TGTGCCAGCAGGGATACAGGGGGCGCAGTCAATGAGCAGTTCTTC.

V is TRBV20-1 and J is TRBJ1-1; D perhaps matches TRBD1 (5 bases). The V and J ends lost 5 bases and 6 bases respectively, with 10 bases between them. CDR1 and CDR2 from the germline V gene are DFQATT and SNEGSKA (reference sequence). The CDR3 covers 11 residues. The CDR3 bases are TGCAGTGCTGTAGGGGCCTCTGAAGCTTTCTTT. Translation: CSAVGASEAFF.

The chain carries TRBV5-1 and TRBJ1-1; D gene unclear. The CDR3 sequence is 14 residues long. V was pared by 3 bases and J by 0 bases, with 9 bases between. Per the germline V gene, CDR1 is SGHRS and CDR2 is YFSETQ. CDR3 region: CASSSTTVNTEAFF. In nucleotides, the CDR3 is TGCGCCAGCAGCTCAACTACAGTGAACACTGAAGCTTTCTTT.

The chain has TRBV7-2 and TRBJ2-1; 7 positions match TRBD2. CDR1 is SGHTA, CDR2 FQGNSA, per germline. This CDR3 spans 15 amino acids. V gave up 1 base and J gave up 8 bases; unmatched junction bases: 8. DNA of the CDR3: TGTGCCAGCAGCTTAGGGGACTATGTATCCGATGAGCAGTTCTTC. This encodes CASSLGDYVSDEQFF.

In its sample, this clone ranks as medium-sized. This chain uses TRBV30 with TRBJ1-1, with 9 bases lining up with TRBD1. The V segment lost 5 bases and the J segment 5 bases; nucleotides outside the gene matches: 15. This CDR3 region has 16 residues. Germline V gene sequence: CDR1 GTSNPN, CDR2 SVGIG (reference sequence). Here the CDR3 DNA reads TGTGCCTGGCGCCGGGACAGGGTGTTGAGGGGGACTGAAGCTTTCTTT. Protein sequence: CAWRRDRVLRGTEAFF. Full variable domain (rest looked up from reference TRBV30 and TRBJ1-1): SQTIHQWPATLVQPVGSPLSLECTVEGTSNPNLYWYRQAAGRGLQLLFYSVGIGQISSEVPQNLSASRPQDRQFILSSKKLLLSDSGFYLCAWRRDRVLRGTEAFFGQGTRLTVV.

This rearrangement joins TRBV7-2 to TRBJ2-7; the match to TRBD2 covers 10 bases. The CDR3 consists of 15 residues. V gave up 5 bases and J gave up 7 bases; unmatched junction bases: 11. The V gene's germline CDR1 is SGHTA and CDR2 FQGNSA. The CDR3 coding sequence is TGTGCCAGCAGCAGTTCCGGGACTAGCGCGCGGGAGCAGTACTTC. Its protein product is CASSSSGTSAREQYF.

The chain has TRBV2 and TRBJ2-3; D unclear. The CDR3 sequence is 14 residues long. CDR1 SNHLY and CDR2 FYNNEI come from the germline V gene. Trimming removed 6 bases at V and 2 bases at J, with 12 bases between. CDR3 residues: CASRGLRYTDTQYF. The CDR3 region has the DNA TGTGCCAGCAGGGGCCTTCGTTACACAGATACGCAGTATTTT.

The gene calls are TRBV5-1 and TRBJ2-7, with 12 bases lining up with TRBD2. The V gene's germline CDR1 is SGHRS and CDR2 YFSETQ. J was trimmed by 3 bases and V by 1 base; bases with no gene match: 8. This CDR3 has 17 amino acids. This CDR3 is CASSLRPTSGRVYEQYF. The CDR3 DNA sequence: TGCGCCAGCAGCTTGCGCCCGACTAGCGGGAGAGTCTACGAGCAGTACTTC.

As regards this clone: Germline is not matched at one junction end, which may reflect a read error. Other nucleotide sequences in the sample specify the same CDR3. In DNA form, the CDR3 reads TGCGCCAGCAGTTCAAACCGGGACGGAAGAAAGACCCAGCATTTT. Its translation is CASSSNRDGRKTQHF. The J gene is TRBJ1-5, the V gene TRBV28, with D perhaps matching TRBD1 (5 bases). The CDR3 is made up of 15 amino acids. The germline gives CDR1 MDHEN, CDR2 SYDVKM. The full variable domain, with the rest looked up from reference TRBV28 and TRBJ1-5, is DVKVTQSSRYLVKRTGEKVFLECVQDMDHENMFWYRQDPGLGLRLIYFSYDVKMKEKGDIPEGYSVSREKKERFSLILESASTNQTSMYLCASSSNRDGRKTQHFGDGTRLSIL.

The genes are TRBV28 and TRBJ2-7; 7 positions match TRBD1. The V gene end was trimmed by 2 bases and the J gene end by 9 bases; junction bases not matched to a gene: 16. CDR3 length: 16 amino acids. Germline values: CDR1 MDHEN, CDR2 SYDVKM. The CDR3: CASSLTVTGILFVQYF. The CDR3 region has the DNA TGTGCCAGCAGTTTAACGGTGACAGGGATCCTATTTGTGCAGTACTTC.

The rearrangement joins TRBV28 to TRBJ2-3, with 9 bases matching TRBD1. The CDR3 runs 14 residues. The germline gives CDR1 MDHEN, CDR2 SYDVKM. V was clipped by 6 bases and J by 0 bases; unmatched bases: 1. CDR3 coding DNA: TGTGCCAGCAGGGGACAGGGAAGCACAGATACGCAGTATTTT. It is translated as CASRGQGSTDTQYF.

There are a few counts of this clone. This specimen includes other DNA sequences encoding the same CDR3. The chain couples TRBV5-1 to TRBJ1-2; D unclear. This CDR3 contains 14 residues. In germline, CDR1 is SGHRS, CDR2 YFSETQ. V was cut by 0 bases and J by 4 bases, with 10 bases left in between. CDR3 bases: TGCGCCAGCAGCTTGGGAAGAAGCGGCTATGGCTACACCTTC. Amino acids: CASSLGRSGYGYTF.

The V gene is TRBV19, the J gene TRBJ2-1, with a possible D match to TRBD2 (5 bases). CDR1 LNHDA and CDR2 SQIVND come from the germline V gene (reference sequence). V lost 0 bases to trimming and J lost 14 bases, with 17 bases between them. This CDR3 has 14 amino acids. CDR3 amino acids: CASSIDLQKRVEFF. CDR3 in DNA: TGTGCCAGTAGTATAGATCTACAGAAGAGGGTGGAGTTCTTC.

V is TRBV6-6 and J is TRBJ2-7, with D maybe TRBD2 (6 bases). Germline lookup yields CDR1 MNHNY and CDR2 SVGAGI (reference sequence). V was pared by 4 bases and J by 6 bases, with 10 bases between. The CDR3 loop spans 12 amino acids. The CDR3 region is CASSSQGGEQYF. CDR3 DNA sequence: TGTGCCAGCAGTTCTCAGGGAGGCGAGCAGTACTTC.

The rearrangement joins TRBV28 to TRBJ2-1; TRBD2 matches at 9 bases. The trim removed 6 bases at V and 7 bases at J, leaving 13 bases unmatched. CDR3 length equals 16 residues. Germline values: CDR1 MDHEN, CDR2 SYDVKM. The CDR3 region is CASSSRREGRGNEQFF. Here the CDR3 DNA reads TGTGCCAGCAGCTCAAGGCGGGAGGGCCGAGGAAATGAGCAGTTCTTC.

The rearrangement uses TRBV5-1 and TRBJ2-7; 9 nucleotides align to TRBD2. The CDR3 sequence is 16 residues long. CDR1 is SGHRS, CDR2 YFSETQ, per germline. The ends lost 1 base at V and 0 bases at J; junction bases unmatched: 5. CDR3 loop: CASSLSSGTLSYEQYF. The CDR3 DNA is TGCGCCAGCAGCTTGTCTAGCGGGACACTCTCCTACGAGCAGTACTTC.

CDR3 in DNA: TGTGCCAGCAACCAGGACAGGGGGCTCTACGGCTACACCTTC. Encoded protein: CASNQDRGLYGYTF. The chain joins TRBV6-1 to TRBJ1-2, with 11 bases identical to TRBD1. This CDR3 is built from 14 residues. V trimming: 7 bases; J trimming: 8 bases; junction bases outside the gene matches: 9. Germline assignment: CDR1 MNHNS and CDR2 SASEGT.

Comments on this clone: Mismatch with germline at one junction end may stem from a read error. The chain links TRBV9 to TRBJ2-1, with TRBD1 matching over 8 bases. Germline-derived CDR1 and CDR2 are SGDLS and YYNGEE. This CDR3 has 14 residues. The CDR3 loop is CASSSRTGYSEQFF. CDR3 DNA: TGTGCCAGCAGCTCTAGGACAGGGTACAGTGAGCAGTTCTTC.

This clone has a single count. The rearrangement links TRBV28 to TRBJ2-7; D is uncertain. CDR1 is MDHEN, CDR2 SYDVKM, per germline. V shed 6 bases and J shed 3 bases, with 18 bases lying between them. CDR3 length equals 15 residues. CDR3 sequence reads: CASRLDLTTSYEQYF. CDR3 in DNA: TGTGCCAGCAGACTCGACTTGACAACCAGCTACGAGCAGTACTTC.

The V call is TRBV11-2, the J call TRBJ2-3; 10 positions match TRBD2. Germline V gene data show CDR1 as SGHAT and CDR2 as FQNNGV. Trimming removed 5 bases from V and 0 bases from J; junction bases left unmatched: 5. This CDR3 region has 16 residues. The CDR3 is CASSILAGGSTDTQYF. The CDR3 DNA sequence: TGTGCCAGCAGCATATTAGCGGGAGGTAGCACAGATACGCAGTATTTT.

In regard to this clone: An end of the junction differs from the germline gene, which may be a read error. This chain uses TRBV28 with TRBJ1-1; 8 positions match TRBD1. The CDR3 spans 15 residues. In germline, CDR1 is MDHEN, CDR2 SYDVKM. The CDR3 loop reads CASSLLLPGGHFSLF. Here the CDR3 DNA reads TGTGCCAGCAGTTTATTGCTCCCAGGGGGCCATTTTTCTCTCTTT.

The V call is TRBV18, the J call TRBJ2-7, with no clear D. CDR3 size: 13 residues. CDR1 and CDR2 from the germline V gene are KGHSH and LQKENI. V lost 6 bases to trimming and J lost 4 bases, with 13 bases between them. The CDR3 nucleotides are TGTGCCAGCTCCCCCGGTACCTTGTACGAGCAGTACTTC. Amino acids: CASSPGTLYEQYF. The variable domain in full, completed from reference TRBV18 and TRBJ2-7, reads NAGVMQNPRHLVRRRGQEARLRCSPMKGHSHVYWYRQLPEEGLKFMVYLQKENIIDESGMPKERFSAEFPKEGPSILRIQQVVRGDSAAYFCASSPGTLYEQYFGPGTRLTVT.

The CDR3 DNA reads TGTGCCAGCAGCGAAACAGGGGGCATAGCCAAAAACATTCAGTACTTC. Amino acids: CASSETGGIAKNIQYF. The chain joins TRBV2 to TRBJ2-4; 9 nucleotides line up with TRBD1. The V gene's germline CDR1 is SNHLY and CDR2 FYNNEI. The ends lost 6 bases at V and 0 bases at J; junction bases unmatched: 6. The CDR3 is 16 amino acids.

The sample holds a few counts of this clone. V gene TRBV15 combines with J gene TRBJ1-2; 9 nucleotides agree with TRBD1. The CDR3 runs 13 residues. V was clipped by 5 bases and J by 8 bases; unmatched bases: 6. Germline V gene lookup returns CDR1 LNHNV and CDR2 YYDKDF (reference sequence). Written as DNA, the CDR3 is TGTGCCACCAGCCGCGGGGACAGGGAAGGCTACACCTTC. Its translation is CATSRGDREGYTF.

This clone was seen just once. V and J are TRBV5-8 and TRBJ1-5; perhaps TRBD1 as D (6 bases). The V gene's germline CDR1 is SGHTS and CDR2 YDEGEE. V gave up 5 bases and J gave up 4 bases, with 19 bases separating them. The CDR3 loop spans 16 amino acids. The CDR3 reads CASSSPGGAGNQPQHF. Written as DNA, the CDR3 is TGTGCCAGCAGTTCCCCCGGGGGGGCCGGAAATCAGCCCCAGCATTTT.

The V and J genes are TRBV20-1 and TRBJ2-1, with D unresolved. The CDR3 has 10 residues. V was trimmed by 6 bases and J by 10 bases, leaving 10 bases between them. CDR1 and CDR2 from the germline V gene are DFQATT and SNEGSKA (reference sequence). The CDR3 coding sequence is TGCAGTGCCCTAATATGGGAGCAGTTCTTC. Its translation: CSALIWEQFF.

This chain links TRBV19 with TRBJ2-7; D remains ambiguous. V lost 3 bases to trimming and J lost 1 base, with 13 bases between them. The CDR3 is 15 amino acids. Germline-derived CDR1 and CDR2 are LNHDA and SQIVND (reference sequence). The CDR3 loop is CASSMKPGVSYEQYF. The CDR3 region has the DNA TGTGCCAGTAGTATGAAGCCTGGGGTTTCCTACGAGCAGTACTTC.

The gene calls are TRBV6-4 and TRBJ2-1; D is undetermined. The V gene lost 0 bases and the J gene lost 8 bases, with 14 bases spanning the gap. The CDR3 runs 15 residues. Per germline, CDR1 MRHNA and CDR2 SNTAGT. The CDR3 region is CASSDSLGQIDEQFF. The CDR3 nucleotides read TGTGCCAGCAGTGACTCACTGGGTCAGATCGATGAGCAGTTCTTC.